The next 15 T cell receptor beta chains were all read from a single sample in a study of shared clonotypes between healthy human individuals. The protocol was immunoSEQ multiplex PCR, while the TCRdb copy is restricted to in-frame clones and leaves out a portion. The sample includes more than 2 million clones, roughly 94% seen only once; the top ten take about 1.1%. CD8 cells classed as naive were CD45RO-negative and positively selected for CCR7, excluding terminally differentiated effector memory CD45RA+ cells. The sample taken for sequencing was naive CD8+ T cells sorted from blood. These receptors all stem from a man between 18 and 35 years old in good health.

V and J are TRBV30 and TRBJ2-1; TRBD2 agrees at 10 bases. CDR3 length equals 13 residues. Trimming at V came to 1 base and at J to 7 bases, leaving 1 base not matched to a gene. Germline CDR1 is GTSNPN and CDR2 is SVGIG (reference sequence). CDR3 protein: CAWSEREGNEQFF. The CDR3 coding sequence is TGTGCCTGGAGTGAGCGGGAGGGGAATGAGCAGTTCTTC.

The chain uses TRBV7-8 and TRBJ2-7; 10 bases map to TRBD2. Germline values: CDR1 SGHVS, CDR2 FQNEAQ. With V trimmed by 7 bases and J by 2 bases, 8 bases remained unmatched. The CDR3 extends over 15 amino acids. DNA for the CDR3: TGTGCCAGCACCGAACTAGCGGGGTTCGCCTACGAGCAGTACTTC. This encodes CASTELAGFAYEQYF.

The rearrangement links TRBV16 to TRBJ2-7; D not resolved. Germline V gene sequence: CDR1 KGHSY, CDR2 FQNENV. CDR3 length equals 11 residues. Trimming pared 5 bases from V and 3 bases from J, leaving 5 bases between. The CDR3: CASSEDYEQYF. The CDR3 coding sequence is TGTGCCAGCAGCGAAGACTACGAGCAGTACTTC.

V is TRBV27 and J is TRBJ2-7; perhaps TRBD2 as D (7 bases). The V gene's germline CDR1 is MNHEY and CDR2 SMNVEV (reference sequence). The V end was cut by 5 bases, the J end by 7 bases, with 21 bases between. The CDR3 extends over 15 amino acids. CDR3: CASSPGAGAYGEQYF. The CDR3 region has the DNA TGTGCCAGCAGTCCGGGGGCGGGGGCATATGGTGAGCAGTACTTC.

V is TRBV5-8 and J is TRBJ2-1, with no clear D. The CDR3 is 13 residues long. CDR1 and CDR2 (germline): SGHTS, YDEGEE. V was trimmed by 0 bases and J by 5 bases, leaving 6 bases between them. The CDR3 coding sequence is TGTGCCAGCAGCTTGGCCCCGAACAATGAGCAGTTCTTC. It is translated as CASSLAPNNEQFF. Drawing the rest from reference TRBV5-8 and TRBJ2-1, the complete variable domain is EAGVTQSPTHLIKTRGQQATLRCSPISGHTSVYWYQQALGLGLQFLLWYDEGEERNRGNFPPRFSGRQFPNYSSELNVNALELEDSALYLCASSLAPNNEQFFGPGTRLTVL.

V usage is TRBV4-1 and J usage is TRBJ2-2; possibly TRBD1 or TRBD2 for D (6 bases each). V lost 1 base and J lost 3, with 15 bases in between. The CDR3 has 17 residues. Germline CDR1 is MGHRA and CDR2 is YSYEKL. CDR3 region: CASSQVWGAGHTGELFF. The CDR3, as DNA: TGCGCCAGCAGCCAAGTTTGGGGGGCTGGCCACACCGGGGAGCTGTTTTTT.

CDR3 sequence reads: CASIEWSGGYEQYF. CDR3 DNA: TGTGCCAGCATAGAATGGAGTGGCGGCTACGAGCAGTACTTC. The chain uses TRBV6-1 and TRBJ2-7, with unresolved D. The CDR3 consists of 14 residues. Trimming pared 7 bases from V and 3 bases from J, leaving 16 bases between. CDR1 is MNHNS and CDR2 is SASEGT in the germline V gene.

The rearrangement joins TRBV28 to TRBJ2-3, with D perhaps assigned TRBD1 or TRBD2 (5 bases each). The germline V and J ends were trimmed by 8 bases and 3 bases, with 18 bases remaining between them. From germline, CDR1 is MDHEN and CDR2 SYDVKM. The CDR3 extends over 15 amino acids. The CDR3 DNA is TGTGCCAGCTACGGGAACAGGCGAATGACAGATACGCAGTATTTT. Its protein is CASYGNRRMTDTQYF.

This clone has just one count. This chain links TRBV10-3 with TRBJ2-7, with 12 bases lining up with TRBD2. The CDR3 extends over 16 amino acids. The trim removed 11 bases at V and 2 bases at J, leaving 13 bases unmatched. Germline assignment: CDR1 ENHRY and CDR2 SYGVKD. For the CDR3, the DNA is TGTGCCTCGTTGGGGCGACTAGCGGGAGCCCCCTACGAGCAGTACTTC. Protein product: CASLGRLAGAPYEQYF.

The V gene is TRBV7-8, the J gene TRBJ2-1; D is uncertain. The CDR3 contains 13 residues. Deletions cut 3 bases from V and 8 bases from J, with 11 bases between. Germline loops: CDR1 SGHVS, CDR2 FQNEAQ. CDR3 coding DNA: TGTGCCAGCAGCTTGCTGGGTGGCGATGAGCAGTTCTTC. Residues: CASSLLGGDEQFF.

This rearrangement joins TRBV2 to TRBJ1-5; no clear D. Trimming cost V 6 bases and J 4 bases, with 7 bases left between them. This CDR3 comprises 12 residues. Germline lookup yields CDR1 SNHLY and CDR2 FYNNEI. The CDR3 nucleotides read TGTGCCAGCAGAAGCGCAAATCAGCCCCAGCATTTT. This translates into CASRSANQPQHF.

About this clone itself: Here the CDR3 omits its conserved ending phenylalanine or tryptophan, so a read error is the likely source. This chain uses TRBV28 with TRBJ1-5, with 9 bases matching TRBD1. J gave up 1 base and V 5 bases, and 6 bases lay outside the gene matches. The CDR3 loop spans 16 amino acids. The germline gives CDR1 MDHEN, CDR2 SYDVKM. The CDR3, as DNA: TGTGCCAGCAGTAGCCGGGACAGGGAAAGCAATCAGCCCCAGCATCTT. Its translation: CASSSRDRESNQPQHL.

CDR3 protein: CASSLAEGTGGANGYTF. The CDR3 DNA reads as TGTGCCAGCAGCTTAGCGGAGGGGACAGGGGGCGCGAATGGCTACACCTTC. J is TRBJ1-2 and V is TRBV7-9; TRBD1 matches 12 bases. In germline, CDR1 is SEHNR, CDR2 FQNEAQ (reference sequence). V gave up 0 bases and J gave up 6 bases; unmatched junction bases: 8. This CDR3 comprises 17 residues.

The V and J genes are TRBV19 and TRBJ1-1; 9 bases agree with TRBD1. Germline-derived CDR1 and CDR2 are LNHDA and SQIVND (reference sequence). The CDR3 runs to 15 residues. V gave up 3 bases and J gave up 4 bases; unmatched junction bases: 6. The CDR3: CASSIGDRVPTEAFF. The CDR3 DNA sequence: TGTGCCAGTAGTATCGGGGACAGGGTTCCCACTGAAGCTTTCTTT.

The rearrangement joins TRBV27 to TRBJ2-2; a possible D gene is TRBD1 (5 bases). The CDR3 totals 13 residues. The germline gives CDR1 MNHEY, CDR2 SMNVEV (reference sequence). V was cut by 4 bases and J by 7 bases, with 10 bases left in between. As DNA, the CDR3 is TGTGCCAGCAGTTGGCAGGGTAACGGGGAGCTGTTTTTT. Protein sequence: CASSWQGNGELFF.